This is a list of T cell receptor beta chains from one sample in a study of cytomegalovirus exposure and HLA in healthy donors. Assay used: immunoSEQ multiplex PCR; TCRdb lists only in-frame clones, some missing. The table lists 150,000 to 200,000 clones, approximately 80% of them singletons. Material: PBMCs. The receptors originated from a woman in her late teens or twenties in good health and CMV-seronegative. Both conserved end residues are part of each CDR3. The order of the fields is V gene, CDR3 protein.

V: TRBV9; CDR3: CASSVGGGSNIQYF
V: TRBV28; CDR3: CASSPQGRGTFLPSGANVLTF
V: TRBV25-1; CDR3: CASSDSHRGAPNTEAFF
V: TRBV4-1; CDR3: CASSQAAGRQPQHF
V: TRBV6-1; CDR3: CASREAGGSSYEQYF
V: TRBV19; CDR3: CASTPGQSPEKLFF
V: TRBV7-9; CDR3: CASSLVGLAAYEQYF
V: TRBV5-6; CDR3: CASIRDGRSSGANVLTF
V: TRBV4-2; CDR3: CASSQPGGQGGPTTEAFF
V: TRBV9; CDR3: CASSVVRTTSGNTIYF
V: TRBV7-3; CDR3: CASSSGSEQFF
V: TRBV11-1; CDR3: CASSFEVDSPLHF
V: TRBV19; CDR3: CASSLRGGSSYNEQFF
V: TRBV7-2; CDR3: CASSARGTNYGYTF
V: TRBV4-1; CDR3: CASSHFSDGYTF
V: TRBV7-3; CDR3: CASSPRGLNTGELFF
V: TRBV5-5; CDR3: CASSYGHWNTEAFF
V: TRBV6-5; CDR3: CASSYWEGRNSPLHF
V: TRBV28; CDR3: CASSSGTATNEKLFF
V: TRBV6-5; CDR3: CASSGAGSTNEKLFF
V: TRBV14; CDR3: CASSQGQGNYGYTF
V: TRBV5-4; CDR3: CASSSGDSYEQYF
V: TRBV27; CDR3: CASSLERNEKLFF
V: TRBV4-1; CDR3: CASSQDWRGNTEAFF
V: TRBV7-9; CDR3: CASSPYTEAFF
V: TRBV23-1; CDR3: CASSQWEGTGGRKNEQFF
V: TRBV5-1; CDR3: CASSVPGQGANEQFF
V: TRBV5-6; CDR3: CASSFWHSGANVLTF
V: TRBV9; CDR3: CASSPRLRDRAHQPQHF